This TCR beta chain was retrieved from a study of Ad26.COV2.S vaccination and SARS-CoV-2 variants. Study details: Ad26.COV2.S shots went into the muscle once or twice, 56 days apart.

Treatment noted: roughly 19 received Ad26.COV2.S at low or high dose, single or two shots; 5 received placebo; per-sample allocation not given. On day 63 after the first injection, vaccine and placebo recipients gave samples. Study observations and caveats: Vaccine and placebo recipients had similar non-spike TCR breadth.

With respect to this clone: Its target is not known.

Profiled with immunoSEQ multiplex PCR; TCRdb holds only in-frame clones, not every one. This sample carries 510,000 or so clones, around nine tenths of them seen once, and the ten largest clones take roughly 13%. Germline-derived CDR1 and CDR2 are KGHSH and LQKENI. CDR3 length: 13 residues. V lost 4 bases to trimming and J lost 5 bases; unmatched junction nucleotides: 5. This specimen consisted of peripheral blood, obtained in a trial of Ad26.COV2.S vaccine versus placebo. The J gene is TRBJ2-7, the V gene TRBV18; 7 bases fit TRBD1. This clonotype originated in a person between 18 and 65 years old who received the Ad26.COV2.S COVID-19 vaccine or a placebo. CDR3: CASSLLDRDEQYF. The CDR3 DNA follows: TGTGCCAGCTCACTACTTGACAGGGACGAGCAGTACTTC.